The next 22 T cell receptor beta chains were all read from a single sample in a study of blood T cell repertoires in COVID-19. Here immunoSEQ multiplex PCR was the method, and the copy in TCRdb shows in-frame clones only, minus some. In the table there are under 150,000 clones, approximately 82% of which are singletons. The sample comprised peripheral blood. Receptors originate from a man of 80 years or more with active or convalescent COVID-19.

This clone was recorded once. DNA for the CDR3: TGCGCCAGCAGCTTAAGGGGTGATCAGCCCCAGCATTTT. It specifies CASSLRGDQPQHF. The chain has TRBV5-1 and TRBJ1-5; TRBD1 is a possible D gene (5 bases). CDR3 size: 13 residues. CDR1 is SGHRS and CDR2 is YFSETQ in the germline V gene. The ends were cut back, 2 bases at V and 5 bases at J, with 8 bases in the middle.

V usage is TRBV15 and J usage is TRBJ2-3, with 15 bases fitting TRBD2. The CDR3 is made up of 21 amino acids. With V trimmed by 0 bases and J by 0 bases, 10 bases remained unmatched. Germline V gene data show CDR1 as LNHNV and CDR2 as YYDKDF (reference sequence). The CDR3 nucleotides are TGTGCCACCAGCAGAGAACTGGGAGGGACTAGCGGGGGGACTAGCACAGATACGCAGTATTTT. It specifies CATSRELGGTSGGTSTDTQYF.

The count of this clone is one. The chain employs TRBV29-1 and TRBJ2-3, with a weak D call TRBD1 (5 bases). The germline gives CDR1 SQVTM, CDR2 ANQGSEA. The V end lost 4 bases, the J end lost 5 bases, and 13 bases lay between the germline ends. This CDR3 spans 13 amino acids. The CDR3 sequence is CSVVRQGRDTQYF. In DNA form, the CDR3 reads TGCAGCGTTGTAAGGCAGGGAAGAGATACGCAGTATTTT.

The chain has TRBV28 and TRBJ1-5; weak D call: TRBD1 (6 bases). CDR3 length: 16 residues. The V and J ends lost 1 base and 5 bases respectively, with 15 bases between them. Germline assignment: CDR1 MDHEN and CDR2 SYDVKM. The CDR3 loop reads CASSLSDRFGYQPQHF. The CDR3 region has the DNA TGTGCCAGCAGTTTATCTGACAGGTTTGGCTATCAGCCCCAGCATTTT.

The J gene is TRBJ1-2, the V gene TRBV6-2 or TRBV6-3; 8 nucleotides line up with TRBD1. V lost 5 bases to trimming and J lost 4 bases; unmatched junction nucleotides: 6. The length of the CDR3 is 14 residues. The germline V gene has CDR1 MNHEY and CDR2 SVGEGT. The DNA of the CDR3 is TGTGCCAGCAGTGAGGACAGGGCGGGCTATGGCTACACCTTC. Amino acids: CASSEDRAGYGYTF.

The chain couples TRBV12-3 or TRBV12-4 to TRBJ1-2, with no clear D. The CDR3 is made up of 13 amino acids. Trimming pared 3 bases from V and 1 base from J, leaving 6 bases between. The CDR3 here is CASSFAVNYGYTF. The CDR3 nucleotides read TGTGCCAGCAGTTTTGCGGTTAACTATGGCTACACCTTC.

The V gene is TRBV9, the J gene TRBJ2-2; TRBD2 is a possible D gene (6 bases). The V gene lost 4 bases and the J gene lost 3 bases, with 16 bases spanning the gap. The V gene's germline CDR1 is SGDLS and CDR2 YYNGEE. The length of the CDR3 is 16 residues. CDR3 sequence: CASSFNGGRDTGELFF. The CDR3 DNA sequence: TGTGCCAGCAGCTTTAACGGGGGTAGAGACACCGGGGAGCTGTTTTTT.

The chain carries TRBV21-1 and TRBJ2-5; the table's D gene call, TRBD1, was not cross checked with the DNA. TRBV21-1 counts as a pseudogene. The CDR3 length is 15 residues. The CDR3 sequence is CASSKQGTGGQTQYF. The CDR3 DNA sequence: TGTGCCAGCAGCAAACAAGGGACAGGAGGGCAGACCCAGTACTTC.

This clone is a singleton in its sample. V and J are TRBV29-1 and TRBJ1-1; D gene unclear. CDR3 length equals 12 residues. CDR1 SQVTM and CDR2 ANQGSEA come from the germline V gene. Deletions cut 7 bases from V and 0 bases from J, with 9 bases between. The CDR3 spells CSAVPLNTEAFF. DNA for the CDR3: TGCAGCGCCGTCCCTTTGAACACTGAAGCTTTCTTT.

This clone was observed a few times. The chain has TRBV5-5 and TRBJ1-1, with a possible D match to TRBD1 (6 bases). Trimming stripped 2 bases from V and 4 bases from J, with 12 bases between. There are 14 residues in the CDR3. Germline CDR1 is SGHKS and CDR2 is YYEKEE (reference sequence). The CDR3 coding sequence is TGTGCCAGCAGCTTAAGACAGGCGGGCACTGAAGCTTTCTTT. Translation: CASSLRQAGTEAFF.

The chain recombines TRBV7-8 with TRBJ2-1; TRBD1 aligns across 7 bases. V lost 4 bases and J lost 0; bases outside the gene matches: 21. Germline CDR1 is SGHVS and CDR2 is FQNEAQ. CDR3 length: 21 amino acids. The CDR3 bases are TGTGCCAGCAGCTCCCGAGATGTGGACAGGTACAACCCTTTCTCCTACAATGAGCAGTTCTTC. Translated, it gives CASSSRDVDRYNPFSYNEQFF.

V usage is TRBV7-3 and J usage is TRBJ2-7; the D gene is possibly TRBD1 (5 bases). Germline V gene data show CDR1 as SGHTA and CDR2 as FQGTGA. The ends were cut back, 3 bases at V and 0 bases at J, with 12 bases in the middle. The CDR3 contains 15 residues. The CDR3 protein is CASSFQGGDSYEQYF. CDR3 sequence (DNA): TGTGCCAGCAGCTTTCAGGGTGGGGACTCCTACGAGCAGTACTTC.

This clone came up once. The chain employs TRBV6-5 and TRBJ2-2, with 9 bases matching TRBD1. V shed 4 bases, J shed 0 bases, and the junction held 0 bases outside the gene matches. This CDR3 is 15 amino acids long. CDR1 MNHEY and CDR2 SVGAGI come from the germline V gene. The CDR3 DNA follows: TGTGCCAGCAGTTGGGACAGGGCGAACACCGGGGAGCTGTTTTTT. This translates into CASSWDRANTGELFF.

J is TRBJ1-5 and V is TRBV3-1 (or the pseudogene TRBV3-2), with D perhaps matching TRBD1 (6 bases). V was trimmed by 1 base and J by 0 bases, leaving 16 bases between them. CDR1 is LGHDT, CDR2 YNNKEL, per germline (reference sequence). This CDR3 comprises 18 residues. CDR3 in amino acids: CASSQGTGLSDSNQPQHF. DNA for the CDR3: TGTGCCAGCAGCCAAGGCACAGGGCTATCTGATAGCAATCAGCCCCAGCATTTT.

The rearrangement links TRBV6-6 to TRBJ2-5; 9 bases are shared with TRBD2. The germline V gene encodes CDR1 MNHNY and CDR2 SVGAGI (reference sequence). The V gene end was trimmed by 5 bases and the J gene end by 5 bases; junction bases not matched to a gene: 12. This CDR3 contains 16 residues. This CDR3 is CASSPPGLAGSETQYF. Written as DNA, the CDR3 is TGTGCCAGCAGTCCACCTGGGCTAGCGGGGTCGGAGACCCAGTACTTC.

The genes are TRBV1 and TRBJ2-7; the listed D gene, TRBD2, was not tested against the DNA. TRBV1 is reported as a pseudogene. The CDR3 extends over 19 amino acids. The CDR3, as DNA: TGCACCAGCAGCCACAAGGTGGGGCTAGCGGGCCCCGGAGCCTACGAGCAGTACTTC. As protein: CTSSHKVGLAGPGAYEQYF.

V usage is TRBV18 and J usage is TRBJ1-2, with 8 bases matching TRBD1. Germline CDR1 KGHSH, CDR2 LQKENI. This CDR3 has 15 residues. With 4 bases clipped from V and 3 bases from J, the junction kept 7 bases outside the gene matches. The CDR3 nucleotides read TGTGCCAGCTCACAGGGACAGGCGGGGGACTATGGCTACACCTTC. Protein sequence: CASSQGQAGDYGYTF.

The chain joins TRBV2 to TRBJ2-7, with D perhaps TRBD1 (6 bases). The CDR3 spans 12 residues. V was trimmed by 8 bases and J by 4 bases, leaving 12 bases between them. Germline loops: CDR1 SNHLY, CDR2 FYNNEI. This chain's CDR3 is CASRTDLYEQYF. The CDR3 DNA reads TGTGCCAGCCGGACAGATCTATACGAGCAGTACTTC.

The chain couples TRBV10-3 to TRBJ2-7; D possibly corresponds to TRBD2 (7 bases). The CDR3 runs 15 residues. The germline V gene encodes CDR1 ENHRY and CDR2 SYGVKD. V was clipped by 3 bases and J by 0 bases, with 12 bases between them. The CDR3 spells CAISDGGGHSYEQYF. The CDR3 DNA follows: TGTGCCATCAGTGATGGCGGGGGCCACTCCTACGAGCAGTACTTC.

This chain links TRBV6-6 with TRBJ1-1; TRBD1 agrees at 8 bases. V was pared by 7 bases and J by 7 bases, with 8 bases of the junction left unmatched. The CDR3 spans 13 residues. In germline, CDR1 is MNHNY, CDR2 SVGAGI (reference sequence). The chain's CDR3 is CASIDRGRGEAFF. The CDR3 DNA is TGTGCCAGCATTGACAGGGGAAGAGGTGAAGCTTTCTTT.

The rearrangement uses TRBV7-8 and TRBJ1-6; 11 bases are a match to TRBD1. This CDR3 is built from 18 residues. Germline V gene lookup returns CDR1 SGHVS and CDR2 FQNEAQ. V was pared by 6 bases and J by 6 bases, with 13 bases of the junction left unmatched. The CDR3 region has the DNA TGTGCCAGCAGTTCCGGACAGGGGGCGTTTTCGGGTAATTCACCCCTCCACTTT. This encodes CASSSGQGAFSGNSPLHF.

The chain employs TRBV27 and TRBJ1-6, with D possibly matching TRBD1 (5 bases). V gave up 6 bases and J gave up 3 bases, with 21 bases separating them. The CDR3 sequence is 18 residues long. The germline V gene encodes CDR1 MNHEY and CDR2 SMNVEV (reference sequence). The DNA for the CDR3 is TGTGCCAGCAGCCCGATCCGGTGGGGGGGGAGCTATAATTCACCCCTCCACTTT. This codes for CASSPIRWGGSYNSPLHF.